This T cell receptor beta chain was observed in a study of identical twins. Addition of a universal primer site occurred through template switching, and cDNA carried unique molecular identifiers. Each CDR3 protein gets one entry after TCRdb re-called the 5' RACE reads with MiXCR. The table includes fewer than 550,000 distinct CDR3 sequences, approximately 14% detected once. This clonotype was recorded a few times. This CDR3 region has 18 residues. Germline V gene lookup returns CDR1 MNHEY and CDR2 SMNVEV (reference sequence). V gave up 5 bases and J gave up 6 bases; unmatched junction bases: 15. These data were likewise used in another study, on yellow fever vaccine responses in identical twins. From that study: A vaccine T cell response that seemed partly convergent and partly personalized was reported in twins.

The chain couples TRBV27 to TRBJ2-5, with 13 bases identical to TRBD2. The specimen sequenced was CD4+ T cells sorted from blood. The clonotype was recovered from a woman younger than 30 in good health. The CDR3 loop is CASSKGLAGEVVSKTQYF. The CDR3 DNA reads TGTGCCAGCAGTAAAGGACTAGCGGGAGAGGTCGTCTCCAAGACCCAGTACTTC.